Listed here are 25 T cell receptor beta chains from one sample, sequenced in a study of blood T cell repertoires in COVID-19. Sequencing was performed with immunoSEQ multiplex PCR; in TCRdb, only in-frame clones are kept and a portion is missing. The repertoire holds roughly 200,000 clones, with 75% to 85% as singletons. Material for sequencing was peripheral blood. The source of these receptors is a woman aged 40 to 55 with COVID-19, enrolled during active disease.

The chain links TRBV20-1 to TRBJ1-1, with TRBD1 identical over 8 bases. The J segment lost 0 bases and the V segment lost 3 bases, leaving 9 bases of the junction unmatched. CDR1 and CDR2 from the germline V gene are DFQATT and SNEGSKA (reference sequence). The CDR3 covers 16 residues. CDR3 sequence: CSASPRTGPLNTEAFF. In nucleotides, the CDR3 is TGCAGTGCTAGTCCCCGGACAGGGCCCTTGAACACTGAAGCTTTCTTT.

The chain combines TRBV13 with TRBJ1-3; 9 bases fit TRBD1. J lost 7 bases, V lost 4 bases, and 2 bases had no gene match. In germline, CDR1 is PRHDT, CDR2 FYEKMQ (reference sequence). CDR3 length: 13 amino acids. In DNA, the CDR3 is TGTGCCAGCAGCTCTGGACAGGGGAACACCATATATTTT. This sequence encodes CASSSGQGNTIYF.

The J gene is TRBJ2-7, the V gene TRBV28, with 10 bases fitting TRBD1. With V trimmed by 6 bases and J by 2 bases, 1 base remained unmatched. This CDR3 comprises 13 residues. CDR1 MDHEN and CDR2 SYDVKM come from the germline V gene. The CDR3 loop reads CASRGTGAYEQYF. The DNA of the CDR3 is TGTGCCAGCAGGGGGACAGGGGCCTACGAGCAGTACTTC.

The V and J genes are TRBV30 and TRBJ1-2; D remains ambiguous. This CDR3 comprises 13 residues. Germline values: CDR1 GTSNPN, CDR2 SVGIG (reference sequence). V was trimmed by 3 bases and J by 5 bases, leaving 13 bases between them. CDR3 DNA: TGTGCCTGGAGGAAACCTCTACAGTATGGCTACACCTTC. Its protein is CAWRKPLQYGYTF.

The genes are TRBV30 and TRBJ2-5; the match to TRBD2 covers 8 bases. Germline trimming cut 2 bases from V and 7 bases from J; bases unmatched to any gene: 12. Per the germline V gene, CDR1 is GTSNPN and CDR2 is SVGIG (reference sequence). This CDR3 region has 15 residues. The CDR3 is CAWSPSGGAFGTQYF. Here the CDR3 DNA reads TGTGCCTGGAGTCCGAGCGGGGGCGCTTTTGGGACCCAGTACTTC. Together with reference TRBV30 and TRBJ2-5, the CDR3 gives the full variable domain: SQTIHQWPATLVQPVGSPLSLECTVEGTSNPNLYWYRQAAGRGLQLLFYSVGIGQISSEVPQNLSASRPQDRQFILSSKKLLLSDSGFYLCAWSPSGGAFGTQYFGPGTRLLVL.

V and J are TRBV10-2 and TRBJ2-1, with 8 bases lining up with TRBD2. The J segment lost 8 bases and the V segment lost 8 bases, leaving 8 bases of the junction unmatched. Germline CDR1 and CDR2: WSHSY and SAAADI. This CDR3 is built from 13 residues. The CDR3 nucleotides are TGCGCCAGCGGCGGGGGGTCAGGATATGAGCAGTTCTTC. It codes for CASGGGSGYEQFF.

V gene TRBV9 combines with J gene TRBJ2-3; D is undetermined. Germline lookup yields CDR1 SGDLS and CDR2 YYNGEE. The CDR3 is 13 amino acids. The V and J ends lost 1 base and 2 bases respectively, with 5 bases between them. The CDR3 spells CASSVSPTDTQYF. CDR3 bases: TGTGCCAGCAGCGTAAGCCCCACAGATACGCAGTATTTT.

CDR3 DNA sequence: TGTGCCAGCAGCTTACTCAGCGACTCCTACGAGCAGTACTTC. This sequence encodes CASSLLSDSYEQYF. The chain employs TRBV11-2 and TRBJ2-7, with D uncertain. V was trimmed by 2 bases and J by 0 bases, leaving 8 bases between them. In germline, CDR1 is SGHAT, CDR2 FQNNGV. CDR3 length: 14 residues.

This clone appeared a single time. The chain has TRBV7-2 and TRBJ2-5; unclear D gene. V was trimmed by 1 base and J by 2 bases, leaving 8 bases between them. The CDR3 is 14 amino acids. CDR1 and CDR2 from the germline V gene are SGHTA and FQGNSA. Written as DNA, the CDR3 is TGTGCCAGCAGCTTAGAGCCGAGGCAAGAGACCCAGTACTTC. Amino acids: CASSLEPRQETQYF.

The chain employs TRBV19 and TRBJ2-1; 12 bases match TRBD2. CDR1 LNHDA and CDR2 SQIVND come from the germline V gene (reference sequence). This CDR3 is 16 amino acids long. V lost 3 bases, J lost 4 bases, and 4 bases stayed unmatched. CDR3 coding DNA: TGTGCCAGTAGTATGGGGGGGACTAGCGGGTACAATGAGCAGTTCTTC. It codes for CASSMGGTSGYNEQFF.

The CDR3 DNA follows: TGTGCCAGCAGGCCTCAGGGGAACAAGCATGAAAAACTGTTTTTT. It is translated as CASRPQGNKHEKLFF. This chain joins TRBV3-1 (or the pseudogene TRBV3-2) and TRBJ1-4, with D possibly being TRBD1 (6 bases). Germline CDR1 and CDR2: LGHDT and YNNKEL (reference sequence). Trimming removed 6 bases from V and 6 bases from J, with 17 bases in between. The CDR3 runs 15 residues.

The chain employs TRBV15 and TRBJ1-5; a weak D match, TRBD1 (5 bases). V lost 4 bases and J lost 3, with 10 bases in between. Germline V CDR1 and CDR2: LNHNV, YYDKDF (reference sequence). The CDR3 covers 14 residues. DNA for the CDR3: TGTGCCACCAGCACACGACAGCTCAATCAGCCCCAGCATTTT. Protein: CATSTRQLNQPQHF.

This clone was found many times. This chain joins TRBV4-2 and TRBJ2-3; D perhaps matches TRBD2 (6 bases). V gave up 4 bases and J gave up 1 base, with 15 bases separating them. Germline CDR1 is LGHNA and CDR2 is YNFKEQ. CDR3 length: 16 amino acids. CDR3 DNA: TGTGCCAGCAGCCCCTGGAGGGGCTTGGGCACAGATACGCAGTATTTT. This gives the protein CASSPWRGLGTDTQYF.

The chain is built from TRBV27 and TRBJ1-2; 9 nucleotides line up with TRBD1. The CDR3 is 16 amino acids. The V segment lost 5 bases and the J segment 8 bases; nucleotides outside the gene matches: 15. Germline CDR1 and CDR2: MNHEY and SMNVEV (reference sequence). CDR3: CASSPGTGPRNLGYTF. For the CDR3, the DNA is TGTGCCAGCAGTCCGGGGACAGGGCCAAGGAATCTAGGCTACACCTTC.

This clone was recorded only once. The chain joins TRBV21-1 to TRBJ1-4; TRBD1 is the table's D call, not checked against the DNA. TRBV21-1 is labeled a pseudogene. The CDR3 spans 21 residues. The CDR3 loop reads CASSKGARVRGQQSRIEKLFF. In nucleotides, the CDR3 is TGTGCCAGCAGCAAAGGGGCTAGGGTAAGGGGACAGCAGTCCCGTATTGAAAAACTGTTTTTT.

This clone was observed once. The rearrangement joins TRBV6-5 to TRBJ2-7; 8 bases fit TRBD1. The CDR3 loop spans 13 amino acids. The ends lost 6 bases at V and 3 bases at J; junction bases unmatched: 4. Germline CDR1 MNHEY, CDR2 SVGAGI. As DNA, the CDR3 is TGTGCCAGCAGCCAGACAGGGGTCTACGAGCAGTACTTC. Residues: CASSQTGVYEQYF.

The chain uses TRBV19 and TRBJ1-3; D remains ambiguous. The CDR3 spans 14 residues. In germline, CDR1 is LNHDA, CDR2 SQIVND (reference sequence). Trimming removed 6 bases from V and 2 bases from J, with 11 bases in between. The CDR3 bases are TGTGCCAGTAGGTCGCCAGGAACTGGAAACACCATATATTTT. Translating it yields CASRSPGTGNTIYF. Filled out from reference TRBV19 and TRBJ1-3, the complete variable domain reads DGGITQSPKYLFRKEGQNVTLSCEQNLNHDAMYWYRQDPGQGLRLIYYSQIVNDFQKGDIAEGYSVSREKKESFPLTVTSAQKNPTAFYLCASRSPGTGNTIYFGEGSWLTVV.

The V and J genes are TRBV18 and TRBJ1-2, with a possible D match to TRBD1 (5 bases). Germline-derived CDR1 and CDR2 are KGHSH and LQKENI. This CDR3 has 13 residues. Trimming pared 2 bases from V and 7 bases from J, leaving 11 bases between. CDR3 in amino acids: CASSPDSAGGYTF. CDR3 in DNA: TGTGCCAGCTCACCAGACAGTGCCGGTGGCTACACCTTC.

The CDR3 DNA is TGCGCCAGCAGCTTGGTCCTAGCGCCGACCGACGAGCAGTACTTC. Protein: CASSLVLAPTDEQYF. The gene calls are TRBV5-1 and TRBJ2-7, with TRBD2 as a possible D gene (6 bases). V was cut by 0 bases and J by 5 bases, with 15 bases left in between. CDR3 length: 15 amino acids. Germline values: CDR1 SGHRS, CDR2 YFSETQ.

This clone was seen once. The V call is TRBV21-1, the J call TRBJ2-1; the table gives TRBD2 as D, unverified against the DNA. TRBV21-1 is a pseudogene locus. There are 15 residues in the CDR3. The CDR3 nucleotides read TGTGCCAGCAGCTTCCGGTCGTGGAGGGGCGATGAGCAGTTCTTC. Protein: CASSFRSWRGDEQFF.

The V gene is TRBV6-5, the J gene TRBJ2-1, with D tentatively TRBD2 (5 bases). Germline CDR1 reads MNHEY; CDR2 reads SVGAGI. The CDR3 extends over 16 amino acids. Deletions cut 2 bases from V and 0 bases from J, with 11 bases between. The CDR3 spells CASSYGSGSSYNEQFF. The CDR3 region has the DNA TGTGCCAGCAGTTACGGAAGCGGCAGCTCCTACAATGAGCAGTTCTTC.

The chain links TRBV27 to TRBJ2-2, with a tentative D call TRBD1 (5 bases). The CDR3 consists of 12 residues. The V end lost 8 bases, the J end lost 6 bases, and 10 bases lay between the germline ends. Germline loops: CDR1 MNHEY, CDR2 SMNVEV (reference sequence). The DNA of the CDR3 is TGTGCCAGCGGCCCCAGGGCCGGGGAGCTGTTTTTT. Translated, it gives CASGPRAGELFF.

The CDR3 region is CAIAGQGDYEQYV. The CDR3 DNA follows: TGTGCCATCGCGGGACAGGGTGACTACGAGCAGTACGTC. The J gene is TRBJ2-7, the V gene TRBV10-3; 9 positions agree with TRBD1. CDR1 ENHRY and CDR2 SYGVKD come from the germline V gene. This CDR3 is 13 amino acids long. Trimming at V came to 8 bases and at J to 3 bases, leaving 5 bases not matched to a gene.

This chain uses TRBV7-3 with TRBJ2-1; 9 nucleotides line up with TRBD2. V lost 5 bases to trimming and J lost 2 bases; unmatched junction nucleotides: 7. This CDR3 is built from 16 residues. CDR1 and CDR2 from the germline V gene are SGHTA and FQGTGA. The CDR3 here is CASSRGGGRAYNEQFF. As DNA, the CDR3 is TGTGCCAGCAGCCGCGGTGGCGGGAGGGCCTACAATGAGCAGTTCTTC.

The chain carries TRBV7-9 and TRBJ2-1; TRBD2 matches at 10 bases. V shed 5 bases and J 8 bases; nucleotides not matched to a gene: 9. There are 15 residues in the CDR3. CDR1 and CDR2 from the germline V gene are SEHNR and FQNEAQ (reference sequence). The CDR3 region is CASSPRAGGLDEQFF. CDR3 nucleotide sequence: TGTGCCAGCAGCCCGCGAGCGGGAGGGCTCGATGAGCAGTTCTTC.